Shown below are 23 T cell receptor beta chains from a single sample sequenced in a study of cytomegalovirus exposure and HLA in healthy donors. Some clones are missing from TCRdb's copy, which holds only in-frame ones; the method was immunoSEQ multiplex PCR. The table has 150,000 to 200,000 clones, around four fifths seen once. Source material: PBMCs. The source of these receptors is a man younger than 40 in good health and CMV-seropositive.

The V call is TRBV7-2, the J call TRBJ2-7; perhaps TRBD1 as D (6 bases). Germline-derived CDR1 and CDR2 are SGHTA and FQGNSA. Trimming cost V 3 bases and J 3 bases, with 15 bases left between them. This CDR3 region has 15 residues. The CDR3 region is CASSFAGTSYYEQYF. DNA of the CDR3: TGTGCCAGCAGCTTCGCCGGGACAAGCTACTACGAGCAGTACTTC.

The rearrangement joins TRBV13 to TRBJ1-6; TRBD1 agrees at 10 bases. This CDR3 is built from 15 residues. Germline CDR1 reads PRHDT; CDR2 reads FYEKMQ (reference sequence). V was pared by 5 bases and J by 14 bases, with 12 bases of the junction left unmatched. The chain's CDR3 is CASSPDRGRDISLHF. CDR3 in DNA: TGTGCCAGCAGCCCTGACAGGGGGCGCGATATTTCCCTCCACTTT.

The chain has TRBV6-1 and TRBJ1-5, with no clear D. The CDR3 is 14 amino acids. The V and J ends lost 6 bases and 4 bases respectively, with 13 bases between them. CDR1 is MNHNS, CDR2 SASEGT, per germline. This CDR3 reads CASSPELRNQPQHF. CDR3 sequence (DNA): TGTGCCAGCAGCCCGGAGTTGAGAAATCAGCCCCAGCATTTT.

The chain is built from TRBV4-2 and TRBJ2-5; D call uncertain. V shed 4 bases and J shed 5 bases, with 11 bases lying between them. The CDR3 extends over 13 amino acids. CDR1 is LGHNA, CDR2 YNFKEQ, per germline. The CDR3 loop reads CASSRGDEETQYF. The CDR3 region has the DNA TGTGCCAGCAGCCGCGGAGATGAGGAGACCCAGTACTTC.

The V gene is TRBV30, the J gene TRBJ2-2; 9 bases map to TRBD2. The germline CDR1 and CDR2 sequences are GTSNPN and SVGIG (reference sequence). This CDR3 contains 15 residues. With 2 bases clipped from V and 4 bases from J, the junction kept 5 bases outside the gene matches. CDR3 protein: CAWSRGGAGTGELFF. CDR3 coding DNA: TGTGCCTGGAGTCGCGGGGGGGCCGGCACCGGGGAGCTGTTTTTT.

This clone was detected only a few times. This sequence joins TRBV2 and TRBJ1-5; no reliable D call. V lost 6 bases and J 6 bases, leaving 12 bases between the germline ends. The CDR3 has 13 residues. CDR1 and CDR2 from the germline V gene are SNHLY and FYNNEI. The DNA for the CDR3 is TGTGCCAGCAGGGGAGGGTTGTCTCAGCCCCAGCATTTT. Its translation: CASRGGLSQPQHF.

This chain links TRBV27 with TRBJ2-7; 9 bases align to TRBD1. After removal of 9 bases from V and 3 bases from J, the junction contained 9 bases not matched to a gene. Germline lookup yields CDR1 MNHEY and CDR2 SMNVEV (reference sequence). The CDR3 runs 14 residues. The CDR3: CASRLQGAGYEQYF. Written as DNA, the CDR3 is TGTGCCAGTCGACTACAGGGGGCGGGCTACGAGCAGTACTTC.

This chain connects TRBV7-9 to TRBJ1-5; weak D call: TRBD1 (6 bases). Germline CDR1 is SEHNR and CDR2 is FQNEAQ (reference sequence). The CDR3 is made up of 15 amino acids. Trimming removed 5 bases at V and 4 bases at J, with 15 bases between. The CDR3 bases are TGTGCCAGCAGCCTCTGGGAGGGGGGTAATCAGCCCCAGCATTTT. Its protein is CASSLWEGGNQPQHF.

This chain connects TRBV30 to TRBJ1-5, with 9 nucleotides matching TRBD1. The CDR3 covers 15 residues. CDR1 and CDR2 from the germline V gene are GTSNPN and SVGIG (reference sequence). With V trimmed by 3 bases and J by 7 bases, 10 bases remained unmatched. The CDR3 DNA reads TGTGCCTGGAGGGTCTCGGGACAGGGAAACCAGCCCCAGCATTTT. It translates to CAWRVSGQGNQPQHF.

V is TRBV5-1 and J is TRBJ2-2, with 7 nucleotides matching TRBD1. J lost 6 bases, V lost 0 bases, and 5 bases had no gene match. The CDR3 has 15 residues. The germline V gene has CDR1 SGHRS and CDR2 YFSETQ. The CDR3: CASSLEGGGPGELFF. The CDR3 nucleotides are TGCGCCAGCAGCTTGGAAGGGGGCGGACCCGGGGAGCTGTTTTTT.

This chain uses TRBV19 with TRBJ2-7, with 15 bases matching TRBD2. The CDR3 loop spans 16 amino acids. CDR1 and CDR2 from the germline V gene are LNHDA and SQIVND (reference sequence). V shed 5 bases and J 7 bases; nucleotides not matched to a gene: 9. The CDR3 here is CASSPPGTSGGREQYF. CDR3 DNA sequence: TGTGCCAGTAGTCCCCCCGGGACTAGCGGGGGGCGAGAGCAGTACTTC. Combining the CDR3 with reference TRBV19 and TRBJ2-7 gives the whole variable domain DGGITQSPKYLFRKEGQNVTLSCEQNLNHDAMYWYRQDPGQGLRLIYYSQIVNDFQKGDIAEGYSVSREKKESFPLTVTSAQKNPTAFYLCASSPPGTSGGREQYFGPGTRLTVT.

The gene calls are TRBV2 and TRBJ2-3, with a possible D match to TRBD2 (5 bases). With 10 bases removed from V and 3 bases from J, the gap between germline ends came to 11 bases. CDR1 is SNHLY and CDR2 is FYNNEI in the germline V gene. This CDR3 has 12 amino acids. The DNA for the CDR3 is TGTGCCACACTCGGGGTGACAGATACGCAGTATTTT. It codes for CATLGVTDTQYF.

CDR3 in DNA: TGTGCCAGCTCACCTGGAGACAGGGACGACGGCTACACCTTC. Its protein product is CASSPGDRDDGYTF. The chain has TRBV18 and TRBJ1-2; the match to TRBD1 covers 7 bases. The CDR3 sequence is 14 residues long. V gave up 3 bases and J gave up 8 bases; unmatched junction bases: 9. Germline V gene lookup returns CDR1 KGHSH and CDR2 LQKENI.

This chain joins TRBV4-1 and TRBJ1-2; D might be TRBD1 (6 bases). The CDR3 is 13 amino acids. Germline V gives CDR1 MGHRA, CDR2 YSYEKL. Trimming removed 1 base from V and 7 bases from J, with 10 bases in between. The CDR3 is CASSQGGLGGYTF. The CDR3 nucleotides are TGCGCCAGCAGCCAAGGGGGGCTCGGTGGCTACACCTTC.

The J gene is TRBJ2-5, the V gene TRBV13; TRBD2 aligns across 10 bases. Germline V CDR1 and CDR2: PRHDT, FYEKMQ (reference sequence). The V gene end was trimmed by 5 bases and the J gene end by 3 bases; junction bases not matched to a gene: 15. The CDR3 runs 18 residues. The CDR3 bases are TGTGCCAGCAGCCCCCTGACTCGAGCGGGGGGGCCGGAAGAGACCCAGTACTTC. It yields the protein CASSPLTRAGGPEETQYF.

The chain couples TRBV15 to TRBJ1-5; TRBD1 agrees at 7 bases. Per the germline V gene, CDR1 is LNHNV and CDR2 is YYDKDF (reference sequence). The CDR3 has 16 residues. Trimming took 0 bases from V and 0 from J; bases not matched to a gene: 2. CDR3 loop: CATSRETGYSNQPQHF. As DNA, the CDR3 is TGTGCCACCAGCAGAGAGACAGGGTATAGCAATCAGCCCCAGCATTTT.

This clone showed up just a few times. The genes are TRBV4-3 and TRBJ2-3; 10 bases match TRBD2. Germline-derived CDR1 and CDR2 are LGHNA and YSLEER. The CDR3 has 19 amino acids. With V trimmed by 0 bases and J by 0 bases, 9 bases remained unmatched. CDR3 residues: CASSQDPAGGHPSTDTQYF. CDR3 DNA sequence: TGCGCCAGCAGCCAAGATCCAGCGGGGGGGCATCCTAGCACAGATACGCAGTATTTT.

CDR3 sequence reads: CASSFTAQETQYF. CDR3 DNA: TGTGCCAGCAGCTTTACAGCTCAAGAGACCCAGTACTTC. The chain uses TRBV7-3 and TRBJ2-5; D is ambiguous. Trimming pared 3 bases from V and 2 bases from J, leaving 7 bases between. Per the germline V gene, CDR1 is SGHTA and CDR2 is FQGTGA. The CDR3 sequence is 13 residues long. The whole variable domain, remainder taken from reference TRBV7-3 and TRBJ2-5, is GAGVSQTPSNKVTEKGKYVELRCDPISGHTALYWYRQSLGQGPEFLIYFQGTGAADDSGLPNDRFFAVRPEGSVSTLKIQRTERGDSAVYLCASSFTAQETQYFGPGTRLLVL.

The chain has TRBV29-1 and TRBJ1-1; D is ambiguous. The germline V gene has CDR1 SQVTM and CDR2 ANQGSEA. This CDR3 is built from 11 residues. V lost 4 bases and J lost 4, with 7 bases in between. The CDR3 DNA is TGCAGCGTTGGCGGAAGCACTGAAGCTTTCTTT. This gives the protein CSVGGSTEAFF.

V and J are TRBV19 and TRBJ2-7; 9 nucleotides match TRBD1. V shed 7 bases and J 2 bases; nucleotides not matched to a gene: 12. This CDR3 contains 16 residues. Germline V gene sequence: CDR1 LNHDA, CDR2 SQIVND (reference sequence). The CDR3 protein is CASTPSSTGGAYEQYF. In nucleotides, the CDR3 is TGTGCCAGTACCCCTTCCTCGACAGGGGGGGCCTACGAGCAGTACTTC.

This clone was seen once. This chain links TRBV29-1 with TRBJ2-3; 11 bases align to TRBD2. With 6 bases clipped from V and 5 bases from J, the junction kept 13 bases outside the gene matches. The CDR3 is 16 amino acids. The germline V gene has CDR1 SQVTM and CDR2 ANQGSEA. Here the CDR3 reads CSVATYSGGDGDTQYF. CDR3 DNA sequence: TGCAGCGTCGCTACTTATAGCGGGGGGGACGGAGATACGCAGTATTTT.

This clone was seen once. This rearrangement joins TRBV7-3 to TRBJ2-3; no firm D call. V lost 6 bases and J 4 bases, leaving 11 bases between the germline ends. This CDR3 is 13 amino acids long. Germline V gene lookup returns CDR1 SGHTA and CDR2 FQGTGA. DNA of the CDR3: TGTGCCAGCAGTCAAGGCGGCGCAGATACGCAGTATTTT. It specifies CASSQGGADTQYF. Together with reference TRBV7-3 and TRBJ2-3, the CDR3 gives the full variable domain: GAGVSQTPSNKVTEKGKYVELRCDPISGHTALYWYRQSLGQGPEFLIYFQGTGAADDSGLPNDRFFAVRPEGSVSTLKIQRTERGDSAVYLCASSQGGADTQYFGPGTRLTVL.

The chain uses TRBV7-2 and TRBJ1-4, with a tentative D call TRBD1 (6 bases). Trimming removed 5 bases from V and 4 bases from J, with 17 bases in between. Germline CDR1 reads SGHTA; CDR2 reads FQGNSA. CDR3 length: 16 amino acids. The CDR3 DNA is TGTGCCAGCAGCCTAGTTTCGGGACACAGTAATGAAAAACTGTTTTTT. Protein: CASSLVSGHSNEKLFF.